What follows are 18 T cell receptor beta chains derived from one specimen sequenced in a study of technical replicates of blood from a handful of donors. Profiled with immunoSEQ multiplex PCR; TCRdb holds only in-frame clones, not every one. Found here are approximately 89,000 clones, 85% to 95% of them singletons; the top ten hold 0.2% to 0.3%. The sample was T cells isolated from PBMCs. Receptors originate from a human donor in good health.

For the CDR3, the DNA is TGCGCCAGCAGCCAAGATGGGGACAGGGGAGTCTACGAGCAGTACTTC. This translates into CASSQDGDRGVYEQYF. The chain is built from TRBV4-1 and TRBJ2-7; 10 nucleotides line up with TRBD1. The V gene end was trimmed by 0 bases and the J gene end by 3 bases; junction bases not matched to a gene: 5. The CDR3 spans 16 residues. CDR1 and CDR2 from the germline V gene are MGHRA and YSYEKL.

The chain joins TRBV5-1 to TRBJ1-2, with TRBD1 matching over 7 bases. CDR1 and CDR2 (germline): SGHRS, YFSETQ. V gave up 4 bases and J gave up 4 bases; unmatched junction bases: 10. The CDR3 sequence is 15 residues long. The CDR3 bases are TGCGCCAGCAGCGAAAATCCGGACAGGAGCTATGGCTACACCTTC. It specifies CASSENPDRSYGYTF.

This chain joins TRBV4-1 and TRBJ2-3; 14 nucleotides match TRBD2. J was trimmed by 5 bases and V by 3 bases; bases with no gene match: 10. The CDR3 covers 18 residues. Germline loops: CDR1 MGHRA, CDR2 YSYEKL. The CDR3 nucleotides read TGCGCCAGCAGCCATCCCAGACTAGCGGGGGGGCTGGAAGATACGCAGTATTTT. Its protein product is CASSHPRLAGGLEDTQYF.

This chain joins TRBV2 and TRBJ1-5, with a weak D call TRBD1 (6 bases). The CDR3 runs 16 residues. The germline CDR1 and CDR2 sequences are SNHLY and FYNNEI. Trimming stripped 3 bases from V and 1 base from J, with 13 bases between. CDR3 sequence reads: CASSDRGSLSNQPQHF. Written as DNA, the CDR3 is TGTGCCAGCAGTGACAGGGGAAGCCTGAGCAATCAGCCCCAGCATTTT. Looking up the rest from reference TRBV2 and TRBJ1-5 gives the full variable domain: EPEVTQTPSHQVTQMGQEVILRCVPISNHLYFYWYRQILGQKVEFLVSFYNNEISEKSEIFDDQFSVERPDGSNFTLKIRSTKLEDSAMYFCASSDRGSLSNQPQHFGDGTRLSIL.

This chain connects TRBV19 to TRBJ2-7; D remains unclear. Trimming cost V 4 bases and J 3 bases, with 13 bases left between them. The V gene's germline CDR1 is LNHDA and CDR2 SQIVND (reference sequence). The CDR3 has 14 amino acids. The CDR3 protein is CASSSGVGYYEQYF. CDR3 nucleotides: TGTGCCAGTAGTAGCGGCGTTGGATACTACGAGCAGTACTTC.

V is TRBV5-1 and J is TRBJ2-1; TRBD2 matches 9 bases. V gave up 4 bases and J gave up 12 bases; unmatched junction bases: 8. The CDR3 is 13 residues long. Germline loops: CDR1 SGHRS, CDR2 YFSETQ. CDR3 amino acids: CASSPRREGGQFF. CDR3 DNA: TGCGCCAGCAGCCCGAGGCGGGAGGGAGGGCAGTTCTTC.

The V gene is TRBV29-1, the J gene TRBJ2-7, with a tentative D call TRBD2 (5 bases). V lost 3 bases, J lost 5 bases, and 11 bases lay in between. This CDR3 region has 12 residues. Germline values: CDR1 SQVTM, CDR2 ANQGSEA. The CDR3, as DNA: TGCAGCGTTGATCGGGGTATTGACGAGCAGTACTTC. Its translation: CSVDRGIDEQYF.

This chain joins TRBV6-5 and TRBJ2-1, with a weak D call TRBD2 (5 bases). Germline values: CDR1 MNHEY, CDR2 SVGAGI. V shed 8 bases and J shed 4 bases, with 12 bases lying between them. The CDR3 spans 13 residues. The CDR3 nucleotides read TGTGCCAGCTCCTTGGTAGCGTACAATGAGCAGTTCTTC. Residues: CASSLVAYNEQFF.

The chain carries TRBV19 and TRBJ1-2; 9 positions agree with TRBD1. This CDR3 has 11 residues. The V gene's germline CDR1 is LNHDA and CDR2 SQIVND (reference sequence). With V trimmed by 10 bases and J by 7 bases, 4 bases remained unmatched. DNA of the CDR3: TGTGCCACCAGGACAGGGGTTGGCTACACCTTC. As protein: CATRTGVGYTF.

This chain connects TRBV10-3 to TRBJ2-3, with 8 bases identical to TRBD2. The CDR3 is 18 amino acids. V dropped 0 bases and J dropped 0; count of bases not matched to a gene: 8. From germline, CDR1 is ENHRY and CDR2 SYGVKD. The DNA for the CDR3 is TGTGCCATCAGTGAGTCGGCCCAGACTAGCGCGAGCACAGATACGCAGTATTTT. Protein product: CAISESAQTSASTDTQYF.

Here the CDR3 DNA reads TGTGCCAGCAGCAACACAGCGGATATCTACGAGCAGTACTTC. Amino acids: CASSNTADIYEQYF. The chain is built from TRBV7-2 and TRBJ2-7; possible D gene TRBD2, 5 bases. CDR3 length equals 14 residues. Trimming pared 5 bases from V and 3 bases from J, leaving 14 bases between. Germline CDR1 reads SGHTA; CDR2 reads FQGNSA.

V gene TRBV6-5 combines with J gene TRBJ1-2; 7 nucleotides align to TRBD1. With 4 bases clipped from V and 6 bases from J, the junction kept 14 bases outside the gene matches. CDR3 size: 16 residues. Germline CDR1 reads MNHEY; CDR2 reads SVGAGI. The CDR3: CASSLTGPFRGDGYTF. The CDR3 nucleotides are TGTGCCAGCAGTTTGACAGGGCCATTCCGGGGTGATGGCTACACCTTC.

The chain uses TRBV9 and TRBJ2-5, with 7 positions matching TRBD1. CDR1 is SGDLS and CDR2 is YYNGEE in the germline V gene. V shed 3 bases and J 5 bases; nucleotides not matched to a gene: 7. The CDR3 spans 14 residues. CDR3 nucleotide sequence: TGTGCCAGCAGCGGAACAGGGGTCCGGGAGACCCAGTACTTC. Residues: CASSGTGVRETQYF.

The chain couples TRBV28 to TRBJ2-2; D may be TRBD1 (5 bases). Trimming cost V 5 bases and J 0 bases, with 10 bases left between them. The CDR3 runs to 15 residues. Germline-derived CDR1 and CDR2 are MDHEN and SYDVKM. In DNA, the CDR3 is TGTGCCAGCAGTCCCCTAGGGGCGAACACCGGGGAGCTGTTTTTT. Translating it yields CASSPLGANTGELFF.

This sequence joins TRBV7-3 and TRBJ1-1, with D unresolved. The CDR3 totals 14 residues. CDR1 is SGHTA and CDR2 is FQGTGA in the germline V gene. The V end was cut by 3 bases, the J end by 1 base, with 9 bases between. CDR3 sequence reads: CASSLIRGNTEAFF. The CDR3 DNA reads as TGTGCCAGCAGCTTGATACGGGGGAACACTGAAGCTTTCTTT.

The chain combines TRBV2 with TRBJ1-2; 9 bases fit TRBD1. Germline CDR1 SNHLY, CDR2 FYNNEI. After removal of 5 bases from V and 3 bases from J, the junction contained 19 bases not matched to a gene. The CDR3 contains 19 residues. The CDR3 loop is CASSRSSGTGKRFDYGYTF. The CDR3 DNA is TGTGCCAGCAGTCGGTCCTCCGGGACAGGGAAACGATTCGACTATGGCTACACCTTC.

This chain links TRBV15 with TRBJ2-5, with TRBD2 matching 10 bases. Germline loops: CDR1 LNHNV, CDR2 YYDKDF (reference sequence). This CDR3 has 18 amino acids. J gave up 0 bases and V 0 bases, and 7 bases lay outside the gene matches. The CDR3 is CATSREYLGLAYQETQYF. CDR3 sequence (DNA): TGTGCCACCAGCAGAGAGTATTTGGGACTAGCGTACCAAGAGACCCAGTACTTC.

Here the CDR3 DNA reads TGTGCCAGCTCACCACCTTTACGGACTACCAAGCCTCATAATGAAAAACTGTTTTTT. Translation gives CASSPPLRTTKPHNEKLFF. The chain employs TRBV18 and TRBJ1-4, with D uncertain. This CDR3 comprises 19 residues. The V gene lost 0 bases and the J gene lost 4 bases, with 21 bases spanning the gap. In germline, CDR1 is KGHSH, CDR2 LQKENI.